The clone carrying this TCR beta chain was found many times. Graves' hyperthyroidism was deemed stable absent ophthalmopathy progression within 18 months. Exclusion of patients followed from uncontrolled infection, other autoimmune disease, pregnancy or lactation. Diagnosing involved the use of clinical symptoms, serum thyroxine and TRAb, thyroid ultrasound and orbital computed tomography. The CDR3 sequence is 13 residues long. V shed 1 base and J shed 0 bases, with 2 bases lying between them. Germline CDR1 MNHNS, CDR2 SASEGT. The data originate from a study of T cells in Graves' hyperthyroidism and ophthalmopathy. There were TCR beta CDR3 regions amplified from RNA transcripts. First-round RT-PCR of the TCR CDR3 relied on the HTBI primer set. TCRdb recomputed calls from the multiplex PCR reads with MiXCR, one row per CDR3 protein. The repertoire holds a few hundred thousand distinct CDR3 sequences, with less than 20% as singletons.

Sequenced material: blood. This sequence was found in a woman aged 30 to 39 with Graves' hyperthyroidism. The chain has TRBV6-1 and TRBJ2-3; D gene unclear. The CDR3 spells CASSEVSTDTQYF. CDR3 DNA sequence: TGTGCCAGCAGTGAAGTTAGCACAGATACGCAGTATTTT.